The 5 T cell receptor beta chains below come from one sample, sequenced in a study of T cell responses to AZD1222 COVID-19 vaccine. Some clones are missing from TCRdb's copy, which holds only in-frame ones; the method was immunoSEQ multiplex PCR. The sample lists more than 100,000 clones; over 70% were seen once. The sequencing used peripheral blood, collected on day 0 of AZD1222 vaccination. Receptors were obtained from an adult in good health.

This chain joins TRBV6-5 and TRBJ1-1; 7 bases agree with TRBD1. The CDR3 is 15 amino acids. Trimming removed 5 bases from V and 5 bases from J; junction bases left unmatched: 11. Germline loops: CDR1 MNHEY, CDR2 SVGAGI. The CDR3, as DNA: TGTGCCAGCAGTCCAGGGGGGGGAAGACGGACTGAAGCTTTCTTT. It encodes CASSPGGGRRTEAFF.

The DNA for the CDR3 is TGTGCCAGCCGTTTCGGGGGAGAGCAAGAGACCCAGTACTTC. Translating gives CASRFGGEQETQYF. This chain joins TRBV19 and TRBJ2-5, with D perhaps matching TRBD2 (6 bases). Looked up from germline, CDR1 is LNHDA and CDR2 is SQIVND (reference sequence). The CDR3 extends over 14 amino acids. The V end lost 9 bases, the J end lost 2 bases, and 16 bases lay between the germline ends.

The chain combines TRBV6-6 with TRBJ1-6; weak D call: TRBD1 (5 bases). This CDR3 region has 12 residues. Germline V lookup: CDR1 MNHNY, CDR2 SVGAGI (reference sequence). Between the trimmed V and J ends, which lost 6 bases and 10 bases, there was a span of 10 bases. The CDR3 DNA follows: TGTGCCAGCAGCACTCGACAGTCACCCCTCCACTTT. Protein product: CASSTRQSPLHF.

V gene TRBV30 combines with J gene TRBJ1-1; D is uncertain. V dropped 1 base and J dropped 2 bases, with 8 bases sitting between them. CDR1 is GTSNPN, CDR2 SVGIG, per germline (reference sequence). The CDR3 length is 13 residues. The CDR3 is CAWSDVGNTEAFF. The DNA of the CDR3 is TGTGCCTGGAGTGACGTTGGAAACACTGAAGCTTTCTTT.

The chain carries TRBV5-1 and TRBJ2-1; 7 bases are shared with TRBD2. This CDR3 contains 15 residues. J was trimmed by 7 bases and V by 4 bases; bases with no gene match: 11. Germline values: CDR1 SGHRS, CDR2 YFSETQ. DNA for the CDR3: TGCGCCAGCAGCCAACTAGCGACAAGTTATAATGAGCAGTTCTTC. Protein: CASSQLATSYNEQFF.